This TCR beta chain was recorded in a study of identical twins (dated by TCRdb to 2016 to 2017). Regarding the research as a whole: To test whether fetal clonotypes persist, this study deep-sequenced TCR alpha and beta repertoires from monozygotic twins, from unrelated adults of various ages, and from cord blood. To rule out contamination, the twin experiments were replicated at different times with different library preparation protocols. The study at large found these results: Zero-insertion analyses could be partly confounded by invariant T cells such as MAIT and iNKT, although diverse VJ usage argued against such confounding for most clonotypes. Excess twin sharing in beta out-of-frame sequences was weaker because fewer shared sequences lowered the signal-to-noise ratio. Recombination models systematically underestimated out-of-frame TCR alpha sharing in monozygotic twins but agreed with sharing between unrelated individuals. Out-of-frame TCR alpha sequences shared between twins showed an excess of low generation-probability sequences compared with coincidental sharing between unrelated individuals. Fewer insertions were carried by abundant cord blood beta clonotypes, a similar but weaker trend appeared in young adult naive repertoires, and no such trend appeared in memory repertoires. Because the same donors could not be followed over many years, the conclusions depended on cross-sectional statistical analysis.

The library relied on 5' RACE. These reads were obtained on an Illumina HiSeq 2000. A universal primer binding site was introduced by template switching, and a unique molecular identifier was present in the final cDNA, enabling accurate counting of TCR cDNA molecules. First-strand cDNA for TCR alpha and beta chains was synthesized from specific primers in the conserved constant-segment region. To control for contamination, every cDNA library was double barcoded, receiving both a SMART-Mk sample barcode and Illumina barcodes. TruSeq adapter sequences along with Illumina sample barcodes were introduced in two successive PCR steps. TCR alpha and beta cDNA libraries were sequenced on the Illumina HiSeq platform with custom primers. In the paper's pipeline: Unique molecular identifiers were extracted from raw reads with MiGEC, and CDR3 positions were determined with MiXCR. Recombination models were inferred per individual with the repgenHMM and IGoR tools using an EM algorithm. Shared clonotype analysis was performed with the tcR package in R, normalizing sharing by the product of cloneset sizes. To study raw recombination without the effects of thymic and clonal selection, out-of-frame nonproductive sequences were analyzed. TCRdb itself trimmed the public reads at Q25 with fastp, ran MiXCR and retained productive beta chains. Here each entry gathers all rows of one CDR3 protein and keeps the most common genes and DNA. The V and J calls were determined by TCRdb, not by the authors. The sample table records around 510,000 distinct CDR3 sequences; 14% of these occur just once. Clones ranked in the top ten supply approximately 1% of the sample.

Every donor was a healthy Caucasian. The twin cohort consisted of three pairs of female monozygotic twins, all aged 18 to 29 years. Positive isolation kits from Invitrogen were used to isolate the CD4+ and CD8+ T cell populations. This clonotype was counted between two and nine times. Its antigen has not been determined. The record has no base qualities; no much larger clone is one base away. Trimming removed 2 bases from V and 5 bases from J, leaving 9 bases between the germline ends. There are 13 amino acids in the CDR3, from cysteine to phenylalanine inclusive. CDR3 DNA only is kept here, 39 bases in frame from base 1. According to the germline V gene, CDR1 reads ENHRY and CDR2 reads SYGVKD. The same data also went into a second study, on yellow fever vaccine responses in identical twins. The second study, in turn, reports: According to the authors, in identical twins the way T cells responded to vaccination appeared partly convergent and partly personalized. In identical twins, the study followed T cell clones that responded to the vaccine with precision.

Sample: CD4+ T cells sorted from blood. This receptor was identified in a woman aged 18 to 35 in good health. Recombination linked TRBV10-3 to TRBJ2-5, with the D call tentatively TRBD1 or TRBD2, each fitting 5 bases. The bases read TGTGCCATCAGTGAGCGATGGGGGGAGACCCAGTACTTC. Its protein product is CAISERWGETQYF.